This T cell receptor beta chain derives from a study of T cell repertoires in cytomegalovirus infection. Study-wide background: It can be stated that public TCR beta signatures indicated CMV infection as well as a matching HLA type.

The V gene's germline CDR1 is SGHTA and CDR2 FQGNSA. The V gene lost 3 bases and the J gene lost 6 bases, with 9 bases spanning the gap. The CDR3 runs 12 residues. Study-wide points: Predominance within the ex vivo response was attributable to HLA-C-restricted CMV-specific TCR beta clonotypes.

TCRdb re-derived calls from the reads in MiXCR, one entry per CDR3 protein. The sample includes approximately 390,000 distinct CDR3 sequences, about 34% of them seen just once. This clonotype was seen at least ten times. Its matching antigen is unknown. V usage is TRBV7-2 and J usage is TRBJ2-7; possibly TRBD1 or TRBD2 for D (5 bases each). Specimen: cultured PBMCs, collected from culture after CMV antigen stimulation. The clonotype was recovered from a human donor in good health (CMV status not recorded). Some clones in this sample may be carry-over from other donors' samples. The CDR3 region has the DNA TGTGCCAGCAGCTTCTCGGGGCGCGAGCAGTACGTC. Protein product: CASSFSGREQYV.